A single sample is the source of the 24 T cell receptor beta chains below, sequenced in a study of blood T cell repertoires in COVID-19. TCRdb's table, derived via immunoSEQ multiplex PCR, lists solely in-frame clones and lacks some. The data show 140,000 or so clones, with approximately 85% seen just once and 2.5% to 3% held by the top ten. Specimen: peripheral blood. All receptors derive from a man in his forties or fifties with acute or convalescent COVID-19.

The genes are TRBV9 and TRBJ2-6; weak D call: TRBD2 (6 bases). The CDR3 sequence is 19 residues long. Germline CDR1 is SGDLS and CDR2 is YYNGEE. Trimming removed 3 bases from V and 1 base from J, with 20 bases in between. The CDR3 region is CASSAEGADFGSGANVLTF. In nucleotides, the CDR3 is TGTGCCAGCAGCGCGGAGGGAGCCGACTTTGGGTCTGGGGCCAACGTCCTGACTTTC.

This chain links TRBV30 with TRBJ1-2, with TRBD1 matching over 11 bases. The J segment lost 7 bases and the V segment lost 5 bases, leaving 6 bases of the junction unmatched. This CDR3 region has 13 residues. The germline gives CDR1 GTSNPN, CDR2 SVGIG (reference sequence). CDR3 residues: CAWGGQGARGYTF. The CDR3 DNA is TGTGCCTGGGGCGGACAGGGGGCGCGTGGCTACACCTTC.

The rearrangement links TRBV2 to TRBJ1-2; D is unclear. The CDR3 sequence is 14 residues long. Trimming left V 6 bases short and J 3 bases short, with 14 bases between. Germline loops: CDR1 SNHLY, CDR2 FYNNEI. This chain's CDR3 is CASRASEGDYGYTF. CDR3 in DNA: TGTGCCAGCAGAGCCTCGGAGGGCGACTATGGCTACACCTTC. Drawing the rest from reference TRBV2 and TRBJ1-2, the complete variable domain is EPEVTQTPSHQVTQMGQEVILRCVPISNHLYFYWYRQILGQKVEFLVSFYNNEISEKSEIFDDQFSVERPDGSNFTLKIRSTKLEDSAMYFCASRASEGDYGYTFGSGTRLTVV.

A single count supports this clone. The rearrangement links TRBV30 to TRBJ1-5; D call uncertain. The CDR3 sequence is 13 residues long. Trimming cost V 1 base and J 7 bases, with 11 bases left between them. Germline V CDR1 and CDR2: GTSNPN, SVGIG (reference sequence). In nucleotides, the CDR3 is TGTGCCTGGAGTGGTTTGGGAGGACAGCCCCAGCATTTT. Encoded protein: CAWSGLGGQPQHF.

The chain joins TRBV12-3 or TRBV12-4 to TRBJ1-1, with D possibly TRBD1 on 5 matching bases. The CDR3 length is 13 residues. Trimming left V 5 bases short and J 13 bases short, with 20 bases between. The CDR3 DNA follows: TGTGCCAGCAGTCCCCTGAGGGCAGGGAGGGTTTTCTTT. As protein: CASSPLRAGRVFF.

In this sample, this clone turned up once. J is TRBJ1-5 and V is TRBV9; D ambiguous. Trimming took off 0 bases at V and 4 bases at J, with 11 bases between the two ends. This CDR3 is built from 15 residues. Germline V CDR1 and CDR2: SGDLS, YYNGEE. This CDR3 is CASSVGVEVNQPQHF. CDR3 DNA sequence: TGTGCCAGCAGCGTAGGGGTAGAGGTGAATCAGCCCCAGCATTTT.

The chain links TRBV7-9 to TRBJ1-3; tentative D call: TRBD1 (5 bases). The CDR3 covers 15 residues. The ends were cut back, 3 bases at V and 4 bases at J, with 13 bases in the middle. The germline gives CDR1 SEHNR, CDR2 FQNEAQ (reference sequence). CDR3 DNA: TGTGCCAGCAGCTTCCCTGGGGGAGGAGGAAACACCATATATTTT. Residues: CASSFPGGGGNTIYF.

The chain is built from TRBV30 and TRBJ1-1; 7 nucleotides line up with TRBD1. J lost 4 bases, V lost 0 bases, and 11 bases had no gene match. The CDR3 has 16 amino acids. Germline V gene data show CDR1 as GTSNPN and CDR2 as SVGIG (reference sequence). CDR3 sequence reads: CAWSVIHTGVTTEAFF. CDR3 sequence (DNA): TGTGCCTGGAGTGTAATCCACACAGGGGTTACCACTGAAGCTTTCTTT.

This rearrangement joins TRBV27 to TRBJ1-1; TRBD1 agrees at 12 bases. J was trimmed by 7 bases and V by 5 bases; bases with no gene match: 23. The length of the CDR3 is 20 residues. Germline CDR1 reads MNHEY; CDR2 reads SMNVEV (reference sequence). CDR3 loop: CASSPHWVRDRGRGTYEAFF. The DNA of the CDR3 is TGTGCCAGCAGTCCCCACTGGGTCCGGGACAGGGGGCGCGGGACGTATGAAGCTTTCTTT.

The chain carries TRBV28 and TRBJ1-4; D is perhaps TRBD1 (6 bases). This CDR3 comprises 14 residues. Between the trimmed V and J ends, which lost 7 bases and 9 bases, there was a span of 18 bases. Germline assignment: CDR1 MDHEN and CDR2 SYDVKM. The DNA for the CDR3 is TGTGCCAGCAACCCCCCGGGGGGCCGGCAAAAACTGTTTTTT. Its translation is CASNPPGGRQKLFF.

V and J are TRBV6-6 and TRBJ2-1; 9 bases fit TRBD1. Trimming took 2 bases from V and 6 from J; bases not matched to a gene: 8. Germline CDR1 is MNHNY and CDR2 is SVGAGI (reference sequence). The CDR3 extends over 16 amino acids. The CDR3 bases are TGTGCCAGCAGTTACCCGCGAGACAGGGGGGCCAATGAGCAGTTCTTC. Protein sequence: CASSYPRDRGANEQFF.

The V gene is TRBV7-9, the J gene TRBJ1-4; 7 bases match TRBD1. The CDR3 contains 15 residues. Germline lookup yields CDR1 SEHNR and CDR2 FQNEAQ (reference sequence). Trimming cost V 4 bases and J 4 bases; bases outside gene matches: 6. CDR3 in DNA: TGTGCCAGCAGCTCCAACAGGGGACTTAATGAAAAACTGTTTTTT. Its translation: CASSSNRGLNEKLFF.

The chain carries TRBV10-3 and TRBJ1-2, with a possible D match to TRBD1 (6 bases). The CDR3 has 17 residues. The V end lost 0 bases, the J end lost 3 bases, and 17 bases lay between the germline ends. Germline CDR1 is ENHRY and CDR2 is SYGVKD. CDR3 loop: CAISESWGGSRDYGYTF. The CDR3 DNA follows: TGTGCCATCAGTGAGTCTTGGGGGGGCTCAAGAGACTATGGCTACACCTTC.

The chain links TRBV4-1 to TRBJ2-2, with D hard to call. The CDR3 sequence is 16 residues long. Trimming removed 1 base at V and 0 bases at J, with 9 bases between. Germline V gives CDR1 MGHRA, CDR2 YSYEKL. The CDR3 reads CASSQGLSTNTGELFF. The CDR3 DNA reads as TGCGCCAGCAGCCAAGGACTCTCAACGAACACCGGGGAGCTGTTTTTT.

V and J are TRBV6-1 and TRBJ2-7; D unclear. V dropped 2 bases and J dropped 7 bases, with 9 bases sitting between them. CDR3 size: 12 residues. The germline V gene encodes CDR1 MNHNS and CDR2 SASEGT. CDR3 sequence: CASSESLREQYF. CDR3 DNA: TGTGCCAGCAGTGAATCGCTCCGGGAGCAGTACTTC.

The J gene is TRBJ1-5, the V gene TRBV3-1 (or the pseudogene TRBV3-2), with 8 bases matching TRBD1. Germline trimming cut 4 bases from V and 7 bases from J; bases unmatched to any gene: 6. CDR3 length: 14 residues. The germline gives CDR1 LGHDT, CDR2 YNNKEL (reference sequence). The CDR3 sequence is CASSLGQAGQPQHF. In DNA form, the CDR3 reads TGTGCCAGCAGCCTGGGACAGGCGGGGCAGCCCCAGCATTTT.

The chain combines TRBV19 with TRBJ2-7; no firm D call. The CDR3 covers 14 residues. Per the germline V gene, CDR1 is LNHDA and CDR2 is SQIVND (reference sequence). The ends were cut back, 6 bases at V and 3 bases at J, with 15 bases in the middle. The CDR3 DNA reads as TGTGCCAGTAGAGCCTCGTTGTATGTCTACGAGCAGTACTTC. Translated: CASRASLYVYEQYF.

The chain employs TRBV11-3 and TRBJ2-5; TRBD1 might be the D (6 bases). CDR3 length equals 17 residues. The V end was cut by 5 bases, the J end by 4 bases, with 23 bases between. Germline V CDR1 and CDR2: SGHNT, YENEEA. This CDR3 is CASSRKLLDGGTETQYF. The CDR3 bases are TGTGCCAGCAGCCGTAAATTACTAGATGGGGGCACAGAGACCCAGTACTTC. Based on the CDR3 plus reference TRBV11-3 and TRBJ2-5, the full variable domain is EAGVVQSPRYKIIEKKQPVAFWCNPISGHNTLYWYLQNLGQGPELLIRYENEEAVDDSQLPKDRFSAERLKGVDSTLKIQPAELGDSAVYLCASSRKLLDGGTETQYFGPGTRLLVL.

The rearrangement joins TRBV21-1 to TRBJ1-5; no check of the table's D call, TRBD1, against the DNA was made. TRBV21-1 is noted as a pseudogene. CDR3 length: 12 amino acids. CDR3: CARGTVNQPQHF. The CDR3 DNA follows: TGTGCCAGGGGGACAGTGAATCAGCCCCAGCATTTT.

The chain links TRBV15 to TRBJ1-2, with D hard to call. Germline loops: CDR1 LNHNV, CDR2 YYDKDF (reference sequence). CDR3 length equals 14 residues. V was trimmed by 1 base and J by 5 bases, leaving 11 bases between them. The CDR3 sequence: CATSRGQKNYGYTF. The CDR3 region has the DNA TGTGCCACCAGCAGAGGGCAGAAGAATTATGGCTACACCTTC. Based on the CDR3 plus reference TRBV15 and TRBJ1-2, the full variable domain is DAMVIQNPRYQVTQFGKPVTLSCSQTLNHNVMYWYQQKSSQAPKLLFHYYDKDFNNEADTPDNFQSRRPNTSFCFLDIRSPGLGDTAMYLCATSRGQKNYGYTFGSGTRLTVV.

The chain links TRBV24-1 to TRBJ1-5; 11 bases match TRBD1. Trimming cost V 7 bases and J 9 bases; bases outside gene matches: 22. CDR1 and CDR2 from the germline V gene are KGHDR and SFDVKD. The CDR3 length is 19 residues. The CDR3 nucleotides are TGTGCCACCAGAAAGGTCCTCCCCCCTGGGACAGGGGGTAAACCGCCCCAGCATTTT. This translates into CATRKVLPPGTGGKPPQHF.

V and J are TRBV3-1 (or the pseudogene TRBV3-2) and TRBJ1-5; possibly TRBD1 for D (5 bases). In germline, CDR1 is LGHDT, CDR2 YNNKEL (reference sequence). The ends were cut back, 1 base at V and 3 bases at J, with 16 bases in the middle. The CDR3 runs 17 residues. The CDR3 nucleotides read TGTGCCAGCAGCCAAGGGGCTACGGGGGGGGACAATCAGCCCCAGCATTTT. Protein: CASSQGATGGDNQPQHF.

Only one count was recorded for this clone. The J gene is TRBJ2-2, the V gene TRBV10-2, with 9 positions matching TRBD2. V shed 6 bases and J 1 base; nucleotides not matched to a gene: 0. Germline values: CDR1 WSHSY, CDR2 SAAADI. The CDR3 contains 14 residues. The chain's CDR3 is CASRAGGNTGELFF. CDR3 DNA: TGCGCCAGCAGAGCGGGGGGGAACACCGGGGAGCTGTTTTTT.

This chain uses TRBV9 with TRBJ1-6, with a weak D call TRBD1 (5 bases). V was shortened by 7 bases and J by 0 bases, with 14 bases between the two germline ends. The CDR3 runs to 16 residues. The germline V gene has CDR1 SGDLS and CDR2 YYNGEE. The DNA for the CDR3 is TGTGCCAGCGCCGGGCAGGGAAGCTCCTATAATTCACCCCTCCACTTT. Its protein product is CASAGQGSSYNSPLHF.